This T cell receptor (beta chain) was captured in a study of cytomegalovirus exposure and HLA in healthy donors. Comment on this clone: What it binds is unknown.

In the PCR, 60 Vbeta and 13 Jbeta primers were used. The repertoire was sequenced with immunoSEQ multiplex PCR; TCRdb's copy has only in-frame clones and lacks some. The sample consists of about 170,000 clones, about four fifths of them appearing once. Study-wide findings and caveats: Several of the most significant clusters appeared linked to common viral pathogens, based on a later analysis. When a later analysis compared HLA-associated TCR beta chains with equally common others, the HLA-associated chains turned out to be more clonally expanded and to have lower generation probabilities.

V lost 9 bases to trimming and J lost 4 bases, with 21 bases between them. Germline V gene data show CDR1 as MDHEN and CDR2 as SYDVKM. The CDR3 runs 15 residues. The sample consisted of PBMCs. The receptor's source is a woman aged 45-60 years in good health and CMV-seropositive. This rearrangement joins TRBV28 to TRBJ1-1; a weak D match, TRBD1 (6 bases). CDR3 DNA: TGTGCCAGTAATGGGGGCAGTACCTATGGCACTGAAGCTTTCTTT. Translated, it gives CASNGGSTYGTEAFF.